This paragraph covers one T cell receptor beta chain sequence. What it binds is not known. The data belong to a study of T-cell reconstitution after alpha-beta-depleted transplantation in children. Study-wide results and caveats: Approximately two months post-transplant, alpha-beta T cells reportedly originated from several hundred expanded graft clones. Once a year had passed after transplant, T-cell counts and diversity came mostly from newly produced T cells.

V dropped 5 bases and J dropped 7; count of bases not matched to a gene: 8. This CDR3 spans 16 amino acids. Germline V gene lookup returns CDR1 SGHNT and CDR2 YENEEA. Preparation of the TCRbeta library used unique molecular identifiers. Each CDR3 protein is one row after TCRdb ran MiXCR on the PCR reads. The data hold about 980,000 distinct CDR3 sequences, with under 30% observed a single time. The chain recombines TRBV11-3 with TRBJ1-4, with 12 nucleotides matching TRBD1. This sequence was found in a boy under three years old who had a stem cell transplant for SCID, so the T cells may come from the graft donor. The specimen was PBMCs, mostly from graft donor cells, collected 360 days after TCRalphabeta/CD19-depleted stem cell transplant. For the CDR3, the DNA is TGTGCCAGCAGCACCCGGGACAGGGGGCAGAGTGAAAAACTGTTTTTT. Protein: CASSTRDRGQSEKLFF.